The rows below give T cell receptor beta chains drawn from one sample of a study of blood T cell repertoires in COVID-19. Produced via immunoSEQ multiplex PCR; TCRdb's table is partial and in-frame only. The sample carries some 180,000 clones, more than 80% recorded once. The specimen was peripheral blood. Receptor source: a woman older than 75 with COVID-19, enrolled during active disease. Both conserved end residues are part of each CDR3.

J gene	V gene	CDR3 protein
TRBJ2-2	TRBV9	CASSVRSVSNTGELFF
TRBJ1-4	TRBV11-2	CASSSYRGGHEKLFF
TRBJ1-6	TRBV12-3/TRBV12-4	CASSFFRDSPLHF
TRBJ1-5	TRBV2	CASSDAFTGLQPQHF
TRBJ2-2	TRBV2	CASKYRGGWNTGELFF
TRBJ2-1	TRBV28	CASSLSSGSKAYNEQFF
TRBJ1-4	TRBV11-2	CASSRGRGGWEKLFF
TRBJ1-2	TRBV5-1	CASSNRRQGTAEGYGYTF
TRBJ1-5	TRBV19	CASSDPPGTGGDQPQHF
TRBJ2-7	TRBV4-3	CASSQDWTAYEQYF
TRBJ2-7	TRBV20-1	CSASVTSGYEQYF
TRBJ2-5	TRBV5-1	CASSLEVAGARETQYF
TRBJ2-5	TRBV21-1	CASNSGLAAIQETQYF
TRBJ2-2	TRBV7-9	CASSFRQAGTGELFF
TRBJ1-6	TRBV28	CASSPPGGGSPLHF
TRBJ2-1	TRBV7-6	CASSSQIGAYNEQFF
TRBJ1-4	TRBV5-1	CASSLVTTGQGFGTNEKLFF
TRBJ1-1	TRBV2	CASSGIKGPEAFF
TRBJ1-2	TRBV19	CASSPLDRTNYGYTF
TRBJ1-2	TRBV19	CASSLQGDYGYTF
TRBJ2-1	TRBV5-8	CASSVDRGQSYNEQFF